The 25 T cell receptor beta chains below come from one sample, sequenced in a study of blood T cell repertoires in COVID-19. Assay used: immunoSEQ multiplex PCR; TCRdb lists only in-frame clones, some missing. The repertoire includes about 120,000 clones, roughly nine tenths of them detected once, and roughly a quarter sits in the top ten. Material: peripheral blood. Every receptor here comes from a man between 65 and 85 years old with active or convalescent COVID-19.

The CDR3 reads CASNSQGIADTQYF. CDR3 DNA sequence: TGTGCCAGCAACTCCCAGGGCATCGCAGATACGCAGTATTTT. V gene TRBV7-9 combines with J gene TRBJ2-3; possibly TRBD1 for D (5 bases). The V gene lost 7 bases and the J gene lost 4 bases, with 15 bases spanning the gap. This CDR3 spans 14 amino acids. Looked up from germline, CDR1 is SEHNR and CDR2 is FQNEAQ (reference sequence).

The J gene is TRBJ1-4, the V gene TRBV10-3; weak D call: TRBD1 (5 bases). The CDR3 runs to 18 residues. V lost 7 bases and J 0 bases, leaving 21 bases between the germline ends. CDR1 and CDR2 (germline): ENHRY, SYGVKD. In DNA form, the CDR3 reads TGTGCCATCATCCCCGGGGGGAGGGCAAAGGCAACTAATGAAAAACTGTTTTTT. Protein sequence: CAIIPGGRAKATNEKLFF.

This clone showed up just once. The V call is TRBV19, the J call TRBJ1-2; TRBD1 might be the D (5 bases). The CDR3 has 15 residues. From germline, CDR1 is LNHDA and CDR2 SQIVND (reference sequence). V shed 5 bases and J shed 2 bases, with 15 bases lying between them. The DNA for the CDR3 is TGTGCCAGTAGTTCCCGACAGTCCGAAAACTATGGCTACACCTTC. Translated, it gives CASSSRQSENYGYTF.

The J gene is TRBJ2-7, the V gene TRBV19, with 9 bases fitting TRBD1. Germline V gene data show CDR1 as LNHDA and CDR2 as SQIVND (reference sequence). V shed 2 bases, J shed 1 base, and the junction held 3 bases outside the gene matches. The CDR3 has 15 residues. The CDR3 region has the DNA TGTGCCAGTAGTATATCAGGGACAGGGTCCTACGAGCAGTACTTC. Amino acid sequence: CASSISGTGSYEQYF.

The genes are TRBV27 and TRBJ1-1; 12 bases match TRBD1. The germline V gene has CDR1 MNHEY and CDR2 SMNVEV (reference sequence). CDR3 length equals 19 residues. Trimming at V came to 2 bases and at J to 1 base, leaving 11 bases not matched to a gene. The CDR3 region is CASSLHPGTGGVRNTEAFF. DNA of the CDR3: TGTGCCAGCAGTTTACACCCTGGGACAGGGGGCGTACGGAACACTGAAGCTTTCTTT.

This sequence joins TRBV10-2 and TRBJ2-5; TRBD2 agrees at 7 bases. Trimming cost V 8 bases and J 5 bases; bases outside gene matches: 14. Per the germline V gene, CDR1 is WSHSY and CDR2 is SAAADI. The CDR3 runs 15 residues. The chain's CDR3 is CASLAAKKRDETQYF. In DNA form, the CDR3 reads TGCGCCAGCCTAGCGGCAAAGAAGAGGGATGAGACCCAGTACTTC.

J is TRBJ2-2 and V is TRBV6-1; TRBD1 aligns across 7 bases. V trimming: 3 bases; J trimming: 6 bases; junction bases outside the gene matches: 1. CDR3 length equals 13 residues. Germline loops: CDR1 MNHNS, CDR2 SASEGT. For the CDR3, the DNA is TGTGCCAGCAGTGACGGGACAGCCGGGGAGCTGTTTTTT. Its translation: CASSDGTAGELFF.

The CDR3 loop reads CASSPPRGGVNTEAFF. CDR3 nucleotides: TGTGCCAGCTCACCACCTCGGGGCGGGGTGAACACTGAAGCTTTCTTT. The V gene is TRBV18, the J gene TRBJ1-1, with D possibly matching TRBD1 (5 bases). CDR3 length: 16 amino acids. Germline CDR1 is KGHSH and CDR2 is LQKENI. Trimming took off 0 bases at V and 0 bases at J, with 11 bases between the two ends.

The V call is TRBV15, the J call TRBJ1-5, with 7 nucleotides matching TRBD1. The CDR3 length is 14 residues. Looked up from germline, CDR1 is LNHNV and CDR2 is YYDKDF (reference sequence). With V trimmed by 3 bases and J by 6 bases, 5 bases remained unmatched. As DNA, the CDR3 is TGTGCCACCAGCAGGGGTCAGGGGGTTCAGCCCCAGCATTTT. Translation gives CATSRGQGVQPQHF.

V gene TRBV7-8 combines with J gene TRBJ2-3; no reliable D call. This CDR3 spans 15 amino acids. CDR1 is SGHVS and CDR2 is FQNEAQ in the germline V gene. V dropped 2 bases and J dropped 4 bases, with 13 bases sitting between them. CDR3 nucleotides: TGTGCCAGCAGCTTAATGAGGTTTAGCTCAGATACGCAGTATTTT. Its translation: CASSLMRFSSDTQYF.

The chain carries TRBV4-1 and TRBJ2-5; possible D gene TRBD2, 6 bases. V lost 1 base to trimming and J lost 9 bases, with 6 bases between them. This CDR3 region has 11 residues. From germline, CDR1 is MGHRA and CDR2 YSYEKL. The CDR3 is CASSQGLAQYF. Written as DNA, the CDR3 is TGCGCCAGCAGCCAAGGACTAGCCCAGTACTTC.

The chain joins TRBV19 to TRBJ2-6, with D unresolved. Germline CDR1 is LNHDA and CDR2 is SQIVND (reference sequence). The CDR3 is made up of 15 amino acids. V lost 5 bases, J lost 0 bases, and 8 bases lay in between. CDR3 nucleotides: TGTGCCAGTAGTGCCATTAGCTCTGGGGCCAACGTCCTGACTTTC. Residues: CASSAISSGANVLTF.

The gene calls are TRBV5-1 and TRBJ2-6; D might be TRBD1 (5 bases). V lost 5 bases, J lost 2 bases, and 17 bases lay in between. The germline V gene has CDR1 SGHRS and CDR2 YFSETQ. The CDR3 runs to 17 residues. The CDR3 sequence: CASSPGSPSAGANVLTF. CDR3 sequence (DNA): TGCGCCAGCAGTCCAGGGTCCCCTTCAGCTGGGGCCAACGTCCTGACTTTC.

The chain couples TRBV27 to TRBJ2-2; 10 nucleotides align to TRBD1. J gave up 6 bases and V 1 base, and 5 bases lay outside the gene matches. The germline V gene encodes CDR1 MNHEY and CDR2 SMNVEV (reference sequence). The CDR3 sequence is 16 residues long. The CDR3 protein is CASSLWGQGSAGELFF. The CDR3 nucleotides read TGTGCCAGCAGTTTATGGGGACAGGGGTCAGCCGGGGAGCTGTTTTTT.

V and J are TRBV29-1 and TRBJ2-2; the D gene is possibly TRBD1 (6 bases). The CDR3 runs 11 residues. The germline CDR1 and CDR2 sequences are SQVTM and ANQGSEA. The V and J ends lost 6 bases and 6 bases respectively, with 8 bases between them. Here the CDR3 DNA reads TGCAGCGTCCAGGGGCCCGGGGAGCTGTTTTTT. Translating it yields CSVQGPGELFF.

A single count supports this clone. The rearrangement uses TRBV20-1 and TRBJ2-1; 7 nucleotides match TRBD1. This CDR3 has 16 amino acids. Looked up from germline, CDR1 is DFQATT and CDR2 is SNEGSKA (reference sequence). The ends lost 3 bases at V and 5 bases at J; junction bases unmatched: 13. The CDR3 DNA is TGCAGTGCTAGTCCCATTGGACAGGATGGTAACAATGAGCAGTTCTTC. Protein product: CSASPIGQDGNNEQFF.

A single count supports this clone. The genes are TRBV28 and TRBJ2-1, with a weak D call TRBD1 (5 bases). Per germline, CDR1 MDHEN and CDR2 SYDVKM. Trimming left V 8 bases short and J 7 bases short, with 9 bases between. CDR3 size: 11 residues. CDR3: CASPQGNEQFF. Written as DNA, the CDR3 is TGTGCCAGCCCTCAGGGAAATGAGCAGTTCTTC.

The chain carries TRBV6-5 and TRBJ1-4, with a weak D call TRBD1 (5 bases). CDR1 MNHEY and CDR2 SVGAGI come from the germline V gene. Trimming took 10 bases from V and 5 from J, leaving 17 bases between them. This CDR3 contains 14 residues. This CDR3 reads CATRPGHQNEKLFF. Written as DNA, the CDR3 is TGTGCCACCCGACCAGGGCACCAGAATGAAAAACTGTTTTTT.

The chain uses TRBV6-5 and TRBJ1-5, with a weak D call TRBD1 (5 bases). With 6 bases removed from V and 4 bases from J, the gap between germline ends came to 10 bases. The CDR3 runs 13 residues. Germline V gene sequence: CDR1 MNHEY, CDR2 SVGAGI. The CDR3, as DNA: TGTGCCAGCAGACAGGTACAGAATCAGCCCCAGCATTTT. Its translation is CASRQVQNQPQHF.

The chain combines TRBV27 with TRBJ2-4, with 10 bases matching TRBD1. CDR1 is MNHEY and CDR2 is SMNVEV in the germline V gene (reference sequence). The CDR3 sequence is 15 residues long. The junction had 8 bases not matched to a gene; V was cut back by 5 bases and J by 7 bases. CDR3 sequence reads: CASSTAGTGANIQYF. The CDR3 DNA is TGTGCCAGCAGTACCGCCGGGACAGGGGCGAACATTCAGTACTTC.

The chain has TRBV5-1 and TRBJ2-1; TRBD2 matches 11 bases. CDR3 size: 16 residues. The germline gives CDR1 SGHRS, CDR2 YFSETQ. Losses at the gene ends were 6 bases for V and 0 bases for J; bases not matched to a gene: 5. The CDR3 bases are TGCGCCAGCACCCGACTAGCGGGGAGCTCCTACAATGAGCAGTTCTTC. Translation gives CASTRLAGSSYNEQFF.

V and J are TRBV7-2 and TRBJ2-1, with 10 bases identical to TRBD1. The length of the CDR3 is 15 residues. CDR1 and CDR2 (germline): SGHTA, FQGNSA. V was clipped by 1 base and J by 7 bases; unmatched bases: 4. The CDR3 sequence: CASSLGDRGNNEQFF. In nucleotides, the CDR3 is TGTGCCAGCAGCTTAGGGGACAGGGGTAATAATGAGCAGTTCTTC. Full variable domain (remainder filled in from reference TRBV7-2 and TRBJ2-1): GAGVSQSPSNKVTEKGKDVELRCDPISGHTALYWYRQSLGQGLEFLIYFQGNSAPDKSGLPSDRFSAERTGGSVSTLTIQRTQQEDSAVYLCASSLGDRGNNEQFFGPGTRLTVL.

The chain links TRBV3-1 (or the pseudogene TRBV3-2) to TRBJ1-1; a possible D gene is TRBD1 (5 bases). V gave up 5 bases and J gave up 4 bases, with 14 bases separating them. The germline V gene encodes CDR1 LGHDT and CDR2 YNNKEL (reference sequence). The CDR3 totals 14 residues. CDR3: CASSSYGGGTEAFF. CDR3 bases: TGTGCCAGCAGCTCCTACGGGGGTGGCACTGAAGCTTTCTTT.

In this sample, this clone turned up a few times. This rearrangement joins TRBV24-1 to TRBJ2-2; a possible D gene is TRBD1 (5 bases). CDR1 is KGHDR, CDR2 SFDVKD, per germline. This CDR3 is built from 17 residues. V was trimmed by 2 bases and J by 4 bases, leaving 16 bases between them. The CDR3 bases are TGTGCCACCAGTGATTGGGGCAGGCCCCGTGGCACCGGGGAGCTGTTTTTT. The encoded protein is CATSDWGRPRGTGELFF.

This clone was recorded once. CDR3 in DNA: TGCAGCGTTGGAGGAAGGGCGGGAGGCTTCGACGAGCAGTACTTC. Amino acids: CSVGGRAGGFDEQYF. The J gene is TRBJ2-7, the V gene TRBV29-1; TRBD2 aligns across 8 bases. The V gene end was trimmed by 4 bases and the J gene end by 5 bases; junction bases not matched to a gene: 13. Germline CDR1 reads SQVTM; CDR2 reads ANQGSEA. This CDR3 is built from 15 residues.